One T cell receptor (beta chain) is described in this entry. The sample originates from a study of T cell changes during pregnancy in multiple sclerosis. CDR1 and CDR2 from the germline V gene are LNHDA and SQIVND (reference sequence). Trimming cost V 3 bases and J 6 bases; bases outside gene matches: 6. The CDR3 runs to 15 residues. Some clones are missing from TCRdb's copy, which holds only in-frame ones; the method was immunoSEQ multiplex PCR. The data show fewer than 40,000 clones, roughly 93% seen once. The sample here was CD4+ T cells from peripheral blood mononuclear cells, taken after pregnancy. This clonotype originated in a female donor with multiple sclerosis, enrolled in a pregnancy study. The chain recombines TRBV19 with TRBJ1-4, with 8 bases matching TRBD1. The CDR3: CASSIVGTGYEKLFF. As DNA, the CDR3 is TGTGCCAGTAGTATTGTCGGGACAGGATATGAAAAACTGTTTTTT.